This TCR beta chain was identified during a study of blood T cell repertoires in COVID-19. Only in-frame clones appear in the TCRdb table, and some are missing; sequencing was by immunoSEQ multiplex PCR. The profile covers 200,000 to 300,000 clones, with approximately 86% appearing a single time and 3.3% taken by the ten largest. The clonotype was recovered from a woman in her 40s with acute COVID-19. Sequenced sample: PBMCs or T cells enriched from blood (not recorded which).

The CDR3 sequence is CASSLVQGVVEETQYF. In nucleotides, the CDR3 is TGCGCCAGCAGCTTGGTACAGGGGGTAGTAGAAGAGACCCAGTACTTC. V is TRBV5-1 and J is TRBJ2-5; 8 bases agree with TRBD1. Germline assignment: CDR1 SGHRS and CDR2 YFSETQ. Trimming at V came to 0 bases and at J to 3 bases, leaving 7 bases not matched to a gene. The CDR3 runs to 16 residues.